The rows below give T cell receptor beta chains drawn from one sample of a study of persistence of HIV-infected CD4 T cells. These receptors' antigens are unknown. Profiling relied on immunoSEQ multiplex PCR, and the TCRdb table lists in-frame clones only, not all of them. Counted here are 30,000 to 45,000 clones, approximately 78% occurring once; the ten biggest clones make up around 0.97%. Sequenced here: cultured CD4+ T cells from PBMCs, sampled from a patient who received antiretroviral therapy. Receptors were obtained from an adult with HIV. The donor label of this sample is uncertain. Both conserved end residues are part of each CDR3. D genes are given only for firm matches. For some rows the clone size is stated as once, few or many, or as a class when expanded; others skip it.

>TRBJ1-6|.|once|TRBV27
TGTGCCAGCAGTTCCGCAGGGACTGGAAGAGAGAATTCACCCCTCCACTTT
CASSSAGTGRENSPLHF
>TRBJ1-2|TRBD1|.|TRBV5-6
TGTGCCAGCAGCTCCCCAGGGGCGACAGGGGGCTACACCTTC
CASSSPGATGGYTF
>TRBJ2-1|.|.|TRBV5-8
TGTGCCAGCAGCTTAACAGGTTCCTACAATGAGCAGTTCTTC
CASSLTGSYNEQFF
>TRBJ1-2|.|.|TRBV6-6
TGTGCCAGCAGTTCCCGAGGGGGGCGAGGAAACTATGGCTACACCTTC
CASSSRGGRGNYGYTF
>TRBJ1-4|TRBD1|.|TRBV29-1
TGCAGCGTTGAAGGAGGGGACAGGCTTAATGAAAAACTGTTTTTT
CSVEGGDRLNEKLFF
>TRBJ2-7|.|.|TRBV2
TGTGTCAGCAGTGGACAGAGGATAGGAGAGCAGTACTTC
CVSSGQRIGEQYF
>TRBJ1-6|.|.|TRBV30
TGTGCCTGGAAGGGGTACCTACATAATTCACCCCTCCACTTT
CAWKGYLHNSPLHF
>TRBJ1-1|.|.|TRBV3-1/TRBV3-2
TGTGCCAGCAGCCTATCTACCTCTGCCCCTGGGGGTGAAGCTTTCTTT
CASSLSTSAPGGEAFF
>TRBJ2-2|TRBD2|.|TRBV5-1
TGCGCCAGCAGCTTGCTAGCGGGGCTAAACACCGGGGAGCTGTTTTTT
CASSLLAGLNTGELFF
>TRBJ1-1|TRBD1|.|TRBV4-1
TGCGCCAGCAGCCAGAGACAGGGGGCAAATGAAGCTTTCTTT
CASSQRQGANEAFF
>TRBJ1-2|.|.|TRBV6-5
TGTGCCAGCAGTTACGGGGAAGGGGGTTTCGGCTACACCTTC
CASSYGEGGFGYTF
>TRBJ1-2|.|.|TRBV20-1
TGCAGTGCTAGTCCCTCGGCGGGCTCGGGACGAGGCTACACCTTC
CSASPSAGSGRGYTF
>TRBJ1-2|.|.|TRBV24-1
TGTGCCACCAGTGATCTGTACTATGGCTACACCTTC
CATSDLYYGYTF
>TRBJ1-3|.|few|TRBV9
TGTGCCAGCAGGTCCCAGGCTGGAAACACCATATATTTT
CASRSQAGNTIYF
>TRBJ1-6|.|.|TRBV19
TGTGCCAGTAGTGAGGGGACATCTAATTCACCCCTCCACTTT
CASSEGTSNSPLHF
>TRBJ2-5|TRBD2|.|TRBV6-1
TGTGCCAGCAGTGAACGAACGACTAGCGGGGGTCTGGTGACCCAGTACTTC
CASSERTTSGGLVTQYF
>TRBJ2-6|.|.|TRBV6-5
TGTGCCAGCAGTTTGGGGTCCGGGGCTGGGGCCAACGTCCTGACTTTC
CASSLGSGAGANVLTF
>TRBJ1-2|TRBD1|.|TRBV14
TGTGCCAGCAGCCCACCTGGGACAGGGGTTTTCTATGGCTACACCTTC
CASSPPGTGVFYGYTF
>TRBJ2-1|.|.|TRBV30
TGTGCCTGGAGTGTGGGGCAGTCCTACAATGAGCAGTTCTTC
CAWSVGQSYNEQFF
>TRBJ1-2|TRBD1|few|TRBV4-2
TGTGCCAGCAGCCAAGATCAGCAGGGGGCTGGTGGCTACACCTTC
CASSQDQQGAGGYTF